The 20 T cell receptor beta chains reported below all come from one sample, sequenced in a study of blood T cell repertoires in COVID-19. Clones were sequenced by immunoSEQ multiplex PCR, and TCRdb holds only the in-frame ones, with some missing. The data contain over 120,000 clones, approximately 88% of them singletons. The specimen sequenced was peripheral blood. These receptors all come from a man aged 65 to 85 with acute or convalescent COVID-19.

This clone was seen a few times. The rearrangement uses TRBV5-1 and TRBJ1-6, with D hard to call. The CDR3 consists of 14 residues. The V gene's germline CDR1 is SGHRS and CDR2 YFSETQ. Between the trimmed V and J ends, which lost 0 bases and 9 bases, there was a span of 10 bases. CDR3 residues: CASSLEPTGSPLHF. The DNA for the CDR3 is TGCGCCAGCAGCTTGGAACCCACTGGTTCACCCCTCCACTTT.

The V call is TRBV6-5, the J call TRBJ1-1; 12 positions match TRBD1. This CDR3 comprises 15 residues. Germline V CDR1 and CDR2: MNHEY, SVGAGI. The J segment lost 11 bases and the V segment lost 4 bases, leaving 11 bases of the junction unmatched. In nucleotides, the CDR3 is TGTGCCAGCAGTTCCCCGGGACAGGGGGCTATGATTGCTTTCTTT. It translates to CASSSPGQGAMIAFF.

The V call is TRBV10-3, the J call TRBJ2-1, with 12 bases fitting TRBD2. This CDR3 has 15 amino acids. Germline V gene lookup returns CDR1 ENHRY and CDR2 SYGVKD. Trimming cost V 3 bases and J 7 bases; bases outside gene matches: 4. The CDR3 here is CAISDGTSGGNEQFF. CDR3 DNA sequence: TGTGCCATCAGTGACGGAACTAGCGGGGGGAATGAGCAGTTCTTC.

The rearrangement links TRBV30 to TRBJ2-2, with D tentatively TRBD1 (6 bases). V was cut by 4 bases and J by 0 bases, with 9 bases left in between. CDR1 GTSNPN and CDR2 SVGIG come from the germline V gene (reference sequence). CDR3 length: 14 amino acids. For the CDR3, the DNA is TGTGCCTGGAAACAGGGACCGAACACCGGGGAGCTGTTTTTT. This sequence encodes CAWKQGPNTGELFF.

The gene calls are TRBV5-1 and TRBJ1-1; tentatively, D is TRBD1 (5 bases). The V and J ends lost 5 bases and 5 bases respectively, with 16 bases between them. Germline assignment: CDR1 SGHRS and CDR2 YFSETQ. This CDR3 has 14 residues. The CDR3 sequence: CASREYQGRTEAFF. As DNA, the CDR3 is TGCGCCAGCAGAGAGTACCAGGGTAGGACTGAAGCTTTCTTT.

This CDR3 is CASSVSGDPRYNEQFF. In DNA, the CDR3 is TGTGCCAGCAGCGTGTCGGGAGACCCCCGCTACAATGAGCAGTTCTTC. The chain uses TRBV11-3 and TRBJ2-1; possibly TRBD2 for D (6 bases). Germline CDR1 and CDR2: SGHNT and YENEEA. The CDR3 totals 16 residues. V gave up 5 bases and J gave up 3 bases, with 17 bases separating them.

The genes are TRBV14 and TRBJ2-1; 8 bases map to TRBD2. The germline V gene encodes CDR1 SGHDN and CDR2 FVKESK. The CDR3 consists of 19 residues. J gave up 2 bases and V 0 bases, and 12 bases lay outside the gene matches. The CDR3 sequence: CASSQDMRGGRYTYNEQFF. For the CDR3, the DNA is TGTGCCAGCAGCCAAGATATGAGAGGCGGGAGGTATACCTACAATGAGCAGTTCTTC.

The chain is built from TRBV5-4 and TRBJ1-2; a weak D match, TRBD1 (5 bases). V lost 5 bases, J lost 6 bases, and 23 bases lay in between. The CDR3 covers 16 residues. The germline CDR1 and CDR2 sequences are SGHNT and YYREEE (reference sequence). The CDR3: CASSWGAGPLLHGYTF. CDR3 nucleotides: TGTGCCAGCAGTTGGGGCGCAGGGCCCCTTCTACATGGCTACACCTTC.

V is TRBV5-1 and J is TRBJ2-5; D is possibly TRBD2 (7 bases). The CDR3 contains 13 residues. Trimming removed 7 bases at V and 4 bases at J, with 14 bases between. Germline loops: CDR1 SGHRS, CDR2 YFSETQ. In nucleotides, the CDR3 is TGCGCCAGCGAGGGGGGGCCAGGAGAGACCCAGTACTTC. It is translated as CASEGGPGETQYF.

The chain links TRBV9 to TRBJ1-1, with 7 positions matching TRBD1. V dropped 3 bases and J dropped 7; count of bases not matched to a gene: 12. Germline V lookup: CDR1 SGDLS, CDR2 YYNGEE. The CDR3 runs 15 residues. CDR3 coding DNA: TGTGCCAGCAGCGCCGAAGGAAGGGGGCGGGATGAAGCTTTCTTT. It specifies CASSAEGRGRDEAFF.

The rearrangement uses TRBV5-8 and TRBJ1-4; D is undetermined. Per the germline V gene, CDR1 is SGHTS and CDR2 is YDEGEE. The CDR3 is 16 residues long. The V end was cut by 2 bases, the J end by 2 bases, with 13 bases between. The DNA of the CDR3 is TGTGCCAGCAGCTTTGGTGGCGGGCTGACTAATGAAAAACTGTTTTTT. Its translation: CASSFGGGLTNEKLFF.

V usage is TRBV2 and J usage is TRBJ1-3; D might be TRBD1 (5 bases). V lost 2 bases, J lost 3 bases, and 11 bases lay in between. CDR3 length: 15 amino acids. Per germline, CDR1 SNHLY and CDR2 FYNNEI. The CDR3, as DNA: TGTGCCAGCAGTGAATTGGGGGGGGATGGAAACACCATATATTTT. Protein product: CASSELGGDGNTIYF.

This rearrangement joins TRBV10-3 to TRBJ1-1; a weak D match, TRBD1 (6 bases). The germline gives CDR1 ENHRY, CDR2 SYGVKD. V was shortened by 4 bases and J by 5 bases, with 11 bases between the two germline ends. CDR3 length: 13 amino acids. Written as DNA, the CDR3 is TGTGCCATCAGTGTGACAGGAAAGACTGAAGCTTTCTTT. Amino acid sequence: CAISVTGKTEAFF.

The CDR3 bases are TGCGCCAGCAGCTTGTTCACAGGGTCGAACACTGAAGCTTTCTTT. Its translation is CASSLFTGSNTEAFF. The chain is built from TRBV5-1 and TRBJ1-1, with D possibly TRBD1 on 6 matching bases. Germline V gene lookup returns CDR1 SGHRS and CDR2 YFSETQ. The CDR3 runs 15 residues. V was pared by 1 base and J by 1 base, with 11 bases between.

Here the CDR3 reads CASSTLLAGGLYNEQFF. DNA for the CDR3: TGCGCCAGCAGCACACTACTAGCGGGGGGCCTATACAATGAGCAGTTCTTC. This chain uses TRBV5-1 with TRBJ2-1; 12 bases align to TRBD2. Germline V gene lookup returns CDR1 SGHRS and CDR2 YFSETQ. Unmatched junction bases numbered 9, after V lost 4 bases and J lost 4 bases. The CDR3 runs 17 residues.

This clone has just a few counts. The CDR3 sequence: CASSPGQGSYEQYF. CDR3 sequence (DNA): TGTGCCAGCAGCCCTGGACAGGGCTCCTACGAGCAGTACTTC. V usage is TRBV3-1 (or the pseudogene TRBV3-2) and J usage is TRBJ2-7; 8 nucleotides agree with TRBD1. Germline trimming cut 4 bases from V and 0 bases from J; bases unmatched to any gene: 2. Germline V gives CDR1 LGHDT, CDR2 YNNKEL (reference sequence). The CDR3 is 14 residues long.

The chain joins TRBV29-1 to TRBJ1-2; no firm D call. V gave up 3 bases and J gave up 7 bases, with 12 bases separating them. Germline CDR1 SQVTM, CDR2 ANQGSEA. The CDR3 contains 12 residues. Here the CDR3 reads CSVDHGGVGYTF. CDR3 sequence (DNA): TGCAGCGTTGACCATGGCGGGGTTGGCTACACCTTC.

The V and J genes are TRBV2 and TRBJ2-7; 8 bases agree with TRBD2. CDR3 length: 17 residues. V was clipped by 7 bases and J by 8 bases; unmatched bases: 22. Germline CDR1 reads SNHLY; CDR2 reads FYNNEI. The CDR3: CASTANLRSGGPSQQYF. In DNA form, the CDR3 reads TGTGCCAGCACCGCCAATCTACGGAGCGGGGGCCCTAGCCAGCAGTACTTC. The entire variable domain, with the rest obtained from reference TRBV2 and TRBJ2-7, is as follows: EPEVTQTPSHQVTQMGQEVILRCVPISNHLYFYWYRQILGQKVEFLVSFYNNEISEKSEIFDDQFSVERPDGSNFTLKIRSTKLEDSAMYFCASTANLRSGGPSQQYFGPGTRLTVT.

This chain uses TRBV19 with TRBJ2-5; the match to TRBD1 covers 8 bases. This CDR3 is 13 amino acids long. The V gene's germline CDR1 is LNHDA and CDR2 SQIVND (reference sequence). The J segment lost 4 bases and the V segment lost 7 bases, leaving 5 bases of the junction unmatched. This CDR3 reads CASTGQGRETQYF. In nucleotides, the CDR3 is TGTGCCAGTACAGGACAGGGTCGAGAGACCCAGTACTTC.

The chain joins TRBV19 to TRBJ1-5; D ambiguous. The CDR3 extends over 15 amino acids. Germline lookup yields CDR1 LNHDA and CDR2 SQIVND (reference sequence). Trimming cost V 7 bases and J 2 bases, with 15 bases left between them. CDR3 sequence: CASTRNIGGNQPQHF. The CDR3 DNA reads TGTGCCAGTACCAGAAATATCGGGGGCAATCAGCCCCAGCATTTT. The variable domain in full, with the rest retrieved from reference TRBV19 and TRBJ1-5, is DGGITQSPKYLFRKEGQNVTLSCEQNLNHDAMYWYRQDPGQGLRLIYYSQIVNDFQKGDIAEGYSVSREKKESFPLTVTSAQKNPTAFYLCASTRNIGGNQPQHFGDGTRLSIL.